This passage covers 17 T cell receptor beta chains from one sample sequenced in a study of blood T cells in healthy people across ages. A second PCR of about 6 to 12 cycles used a sample-barcoded 5' primer and a J-beta primer mix. TCRdb reanalysed the 5' RACE reads using MiXCR and keeps one entry per CDR3 protein. Here the sample spans 700,000 to 850,000 distinct CDR3 sequences, 30% to 45% being singletons. Material for sequencing was blood. The receptors come from a man aged 18 to 29 in good health.

The J gene is TRBJ1-1, the V gene TRBV7-8; 9 bases match TRBD1. V lost 5 bases and J lost 10; bases outside the gene matches: 14. Germline CDR1 reads SGHVS; CDR2 reads FQNEAQ. There are 15 residues in the CDR3. Here the CDR3 reads CASSVDRGVFIRAFF. As DNA, the CDR3 is TGTGCCAGCAGCGTCGACAGGGGGGTGTTTATAAGAGCTTTCTTT.

The chain joins TRBV10-3 to TRBJ1-2, with D perhaps matching TRBD1 (5 bases). The germline gives CDR1 ENHRY, CDR2 SYGVKD. This CDR3 region has 16 residues. With 0 bases removed from V and 2 bases from J, the gap between germline ends came to 13 bases. CDR3 in amino acids: CAISESERTTNYGYTF. The CDR3 DNA follows: TGTGCCATCAGTGAGTCTGAACGGACAACGAACTATGGCTACACCTTC.

As regards this clonotype: A read error may explain this, as a much larger clone is one base away. The gene calls are TRBV12-3 or TRBV12-4 and TRBJ2-1; D is undetermined. The CDR3 runs 12 residues. Trimming cost V 6 bases and J 15 bases, with 18 bases left between them. The CDR3 coding sequence is TGTGCCAGCAGCCCACCGGTAGGGTATCTGTTCTTC. Amino acid sequence: CASSPPVGYLFF.

This chain joins TRBV9 and TRBJ1-1; TRBD1 is a possible D gene (6 bases). The germline CDR1 and CDR2 sequences are SGDLS and YYNGEE. The CDR3 consists of 13 residues. Trimming removed 3 bases at V and 3 bases at J, with 9 bases between. In DNA, the CDR3 is TGTGCCAGCAGCGCAAAGGGGGACACTGAAGCTTTCTTT. This encodes CASSAKGDTEAFF.

CDR3 amino acids: CSARRFRPLERTDTQYF. The CDR3 DNA follows: TGCAGTGCTCGCAGATTTAGGCCACTCGAGCGCACAGATACGCAGTATTTT. This chain connects TRBV20-1 to TRBJ2-3, with no clear D. The V gene lost 5 bases and the J gene lost 1 base, with 22 bases spanning the gap. The CDR3 is 17 amino acids. Germline CDR1 is DFQATT and CDR2 is SNEGSKA (reference sequence).

This clonotype was counted ten times or more. The V and J genes are TRBV20-1 and TRBJ2-3; D perhaps matches TRBD2 (6 bases). In germline, CDR1 is DFQATT, CDR2 SNEGSKA (reference sequence). Trimming left V 0 bases short and J 6 bases short, with 13 bases between. The CDR3 is 14 amino acids. In nucleotides, the CDR3 is TGCAGTGCTAGAGATTCCCGGGCGGGGGATACGCAGTATTTT. Protein sequence: CSARDSRAGDTQYF.

This clonotype was observed a few times. The DNA of the CDR3 is TGCGCCAGCCGACTCAAAATATTGGGGACAACTAACTATGGCTACACCTTC. It yields the protein CASRLKILGTTNYGYTF. This rearrangement joins TRBV4-1 to TRBJ1-2, with D perhaps matching TRBD1 (6 bases). Deletions cut 8 bases from V and 0 bases from J, with 22 bases between. CDR1 is MGHRA, CDR2 YSYEKL, per germline. This CDR3 is 17 amino acids long.

This chain links TRBV14 with TRBJ2-7; TRBD1 is a possible D gene (5 bases). CDR1 and CDR2 (germline): SGHDN, FVKESK. The V end lost 0 bases, the J end lost 3 bases, and 9 bases lay between the germline ends. This CDR3 has 14 amino acids. The CDR3 reads CASSQDARVYEQYF. Here the CDR3 DNA reads TGTGCCAGCAGCCAAGACGCCAGGGTCTACGAGCAGTACTTC.

The chain couples TRBV12-5 to TRBJ1-5, with D perhaps TRBD1 (5 bases). The CDR3 contains 16 residues. Trimming stripped 5 bases from V and 0 bases from J, with 14 bases between. Germline V gene sequence: CDR1 LGHNT, CDR2 FRNRAP. The CDR3 sequence is CASGPGLLVSNQPQHF. DNA of the CDR3: TGTGCTAGTGGTCCGGGACTCCTTGTTAGCAATCAGCCCCAGCATTTT.

This clonotype came up a few times. The V call is TRBV20-1, the J call TRBJ2-1; D may correspond to TRBD1 or TRBD2 (5 bases each). TRBJ2-7 matches the DNA end more closely, so the J call is doubtful. The CDR3 has 18 amino acids. The germline V gene has CDR1 DFQATT and CDR2 SNEGSKA (reference sequence). The CDR3 is CSARFLGEWRGLYNEQYF. DNA for the CDR3: TGCAGTGCTAGATTTTTAGGGGAGTGGAGAGGGCTCTACAATGAGCAGTACTTC.

The chain couples TRBV2 to TRBJ2-3; the match to TRBD2 covers 14 bases. The germline V gene has CDR1 SNHLY and CDR2 FYNNEI. V lost 6 bases, J lost 2 bases, and 7 bases stayed unmatched. This CDR3 has 17 amino acids. In nucleotides, the CDR3 is TGTGCCAGCAGCCCCGGGACTAGCGGGAGAGTCACAGATACGCAGTATTTT. Amino acid sequence: CASSPGTSGRVTDTQYF.

This clonotype was observed at least ten times. Written as DNA, the CDR3 is TGTGCCAGCAGTTCAGGAGGGGAGGTTGAGCAGTTCTTC. It encodes CASSSGGEVEQFF. The rearrangement uses TRBV12-3 or TRBV12-4 and TRBJ2-1; a possible D gene is TRBD2 (6 bases). The CDR3 length is 13 residues. Trimming pared 4 bases from V and 9 bases from J, leaving 13 bases between.

CDR3 nucleotides: TGTGCCAGCAGCTTCGTGAGAACGCGGGGGAGACCCCACTATGGCTACACCTTC. Translation: CASSFVRTRGRPHYGYTF. The chain carries TRBV7-9 and TRBJ1-2; possible D gene TRBD1, 5 bases. This CDR3 comprises 18 residues. V lost 3 bases, J lost 3 bases, and 23 bases lay in between. Germline loops: CDR1 SEHNR, CDR2 FQNEAQ (reference sequence).

This rearrangement joins TRBV5-8 to TRBJ1-1; D remains unclear. CDR3 length: 15 amino acids. The V end was cut by 0 bases, the J end by 0 bases, with 9 bases between. The germline CDR1 and CDR2 sequences are SGHTS and YDEGEE. CDR3 residues: CASSLVWGLNTEAFF. The CDR3 DNA reads TGTGCCAGCAGCTTGGTCTGGGGTCTGAACACTGAAGCTTTCTTT.

The chain links TRBV4-2 to TRBJ1-4; D is undetermined. V was clipped by 0 bases and J by 4 bases, with 6 bases between them. Germline V gene data show CDR1 as LGHNA and CDR2 as YNFKEQ. This CDR3 has 14 amino acids. The CDR3 reads CASSQERHNEKLFF. For the CDR3, the DNA is TGTGCCAGCAGCCAAGAACGGCATAATGAAAAACTGTTTTTT.

This clonotype came up many times. The chain employs TRBV7-2 and TRBJ1-2; no clear D. The CDR3 is 14 amino acids. Looked up from germline, CDR1 is SGHTA and CDR2 is FQGNSA. The V gene lost 3 bases and the J gene lost 8 bases, with 16 bases spanning the gap. DNA of the CDR3: TGTGCCAGCAGCTTTATTAGGTCGGCAGGCGGCTACACCTTC. This encodes CASSFIRSAGGYTF.

This clonotype was seen a handful of times. As DNA, the CDR3 is TGTGCCATCAGAGGAGGGGGGGACACCGGGGAGCTGTTTTTT. Its protein is CAIRGGGDTGELFF. The chain links TRBV10-3 to TRBJ2-2, with D possibly TRBD2 on 7 matching bases. V was cut by 6 bases and J by 3 bases, with 11 bases left in between. In germline, CDR1 is ENHRY, CDR2 SYGVKD. This CDR3 contains 14 residues.